This T cell receptor (beta chain) was documented in a study of T cell changes during pregnancy in multiple sclerosis. TCRdb's table, derived via immunoSEQ multiplex PCR, lists solely in-frame clones and lacks some. Here the sample spans around 20,000 clones, 89% being singletons. This CDR3 is 17 amino acids long. Germline CDR1 is SGHVS and CDR2 is FQNEAQ. Unmatched junction bases numbered 10, after V lost 1 base and J lost 4 bases. This clonotype was sampled from a female donor in good health, enrolled as a control in a pregnancy study. Specimen: CD8+ T cells from peripheral blood mononuclear cells, collected in the second trimester of pregnancy. This chain joins TRBV7-8 and TRBJ2-7; 10 bases are shared with TRBD1. Here the CDR3 reads CASSLDPQTGGTYEQYF. CDR3 DNA sequence: TGTGCCAGCAGCTTAGACCCTCAGACAGGGGGCACATACGAGCAGTACTTC.